This T cell receptor beta chain originates from a study of T-cell reconstitution after alpha-beta-depleted transplantation in children. A TCRbeta library incorporating unique molecular identifiers was prepared. TCRdb reanalysed the PCR reads using MiXCR and keeps one entry per CDR3 protein. The sample lists about 360,000 distinct CDR3 sequences, roughly 14% occurring once. This CDR3 spans 16 amino acids. The germline gives CDR1 SEHNR, CDR2 FQNEAQ (reference sequence). The J segment lost 0 bases and the V segment lost 6 bases, leaving 3 bases of the junction unmatched. This clonotype was observed at least ten times.

This chain joins TRBV7-9 and TRBJ2-3; 13 nucleotides align to TRBD2. The sequence came from a human donor who donated a stem cell graft to a child with Fanconi anemia. Sequenced here: PBMCs, sampled from the stem cell graft. The CDR3 nucleotides are TGTGCCAGCAGTTTGGGACTAGCGGGGAGCACAGATACGCAGTATTTT. Translating gives CASSLGLAGSTDTQYF.